This T cell receptor beta chain was identified in a study of identical twins. Trimming removed 0 bases from V and 9 bases from J, with 9 bases in between. This CDR3 contains 13 residues. Germline-derived CDR1 and CDR2 are SNHLY and FYNNEI. TCRdb recomputed calls from the 5' RACE reads with MiXCR, one row per CDR3 protein. The table has under 300,000 distinct CDR3 sequences, roughly 13% seen once; the top ten hold approximately 4%. Separately, the same data were catalogued under a study of yellow fever vaccine responses in identical twins.

The sequenced material came from memory (CD45RO+) T cells sorted from blood. The rearrangement joins TRBV2 to TRBJ2-1; the D is unclear. This clonotype was sampled from a woman between 18 and 29 years old in good health. CDR3 in amino acids: CASSEARVGEQFF. The DNA for the CDR3 is TGTGCCAGCAGTGAAGCAAGGGTAGGTGAGCAGTTCTTC.